This T cell receptor (beta chain) originates from a study of PD-L1 blockade in urothelial cancer. In the study overall: Patients had undergone 0 to 3 prior chemotherapy regimens.

Synthetic analogs of TCR templates were spiked into every PCR. Profiling relied on immunoSEQ multiplex PCR, and the TCRdb table lists in-frame clones only, not all of them. This sample carries 35,000 to 50,000 clones, approximately 77% of them seen once, and the ten largest clones take approximately 2.7%. This CDR3 contains 14 residues. The ends lost 1 base at V and 4 bases at J; junction bases unmatched: 5. CDR1 is SGDLS, CDR2 YYNGEE, per germline. The source was PBMCs, collected around atezolizumab (anti-PD-L1) treatment. The chain couples TRBV9 to TRBJ2-7; 7 bases are a match to TRBD2. The TCR sequence derives from an older man with urothelial cancer. CDR3: CASSVSPSGYEQYF. Written as DNA, the CDR3 is TGTGCCAGCAGCGTAAGTCCTAGCGGATACGAGCAGTACTTC. The full variable domain, rest sourced from reference TRBV9 and TRBJ2-7, is DSGVTQTPKHLITATGQRVTLRCSPRSGDLSVYWYQQSLDQGLQFLIQYYNGEERAKGNILERFSAQQFPDLHSELNLSSLELGDSALYFCASSVSPSGYEQYFGPGTRLTVT.